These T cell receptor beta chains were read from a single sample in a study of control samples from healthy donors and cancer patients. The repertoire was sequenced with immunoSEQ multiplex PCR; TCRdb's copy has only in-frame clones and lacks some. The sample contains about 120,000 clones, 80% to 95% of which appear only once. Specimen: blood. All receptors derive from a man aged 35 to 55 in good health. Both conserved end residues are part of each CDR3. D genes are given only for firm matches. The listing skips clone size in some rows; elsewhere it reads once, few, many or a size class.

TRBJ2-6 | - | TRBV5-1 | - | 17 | TGCGCCAGCAGAAGAACGGGGAGATCCACCGGGGCCAACGTCCTGACTTTC | CASRRTGRSTGANVLTF
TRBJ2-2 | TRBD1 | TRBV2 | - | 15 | TGTGCCAGCAGTCGGACAGGGAAGGGACCCGGGGAGCTGTTTTTT | CASSRTGKGPGELFF
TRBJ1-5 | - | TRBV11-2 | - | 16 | TGTGCCAGCAGCTTAGGTACCGACAGATACAATCAGCCCCAGCATTTT | CASSLGTDRYNQPQHF
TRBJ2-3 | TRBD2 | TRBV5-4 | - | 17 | TGTGCCAGCAGCTATGATAATGTCGCTAGCGGGGCGGATACGCAGTATTTT | CASSYDNVASGADTQYF
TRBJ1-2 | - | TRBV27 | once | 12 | TGTGCCAGCAGCACAGGGAACTATGGCTACACCTTC | CASSTGNYGYTF
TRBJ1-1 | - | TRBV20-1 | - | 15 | TGCAGTGCTAGTCCTCCCCATCAACTGAACACTGAAGCTTTCTTT | CSASPPHQLNTEAFF
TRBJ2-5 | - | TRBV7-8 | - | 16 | TGTGCCAGCAGCACCTCCTGGACAGCCGGGGGGGAGACCCAGTACTTC | CASSTSWTAGGETQYF
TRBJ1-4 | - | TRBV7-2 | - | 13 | TGTGCCAGCAGCCCTTACACGGTAGCAAAACTGTTTTTT | CASSPYTVAKLFF
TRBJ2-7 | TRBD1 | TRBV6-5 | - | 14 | TGTGCCAGTTGGACAGGGGGCGTGCCCTACGAGCAGTACTTC | CASWTGGVPYEQYF
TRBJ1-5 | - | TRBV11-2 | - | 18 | TGTGCCAGCAGCTTTGAAGGACAAGGGGGTTATAGCAATCAGCCCCAGCATTTT | CASSFEGQGGYSNQPQHF
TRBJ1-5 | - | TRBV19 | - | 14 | TGTGCCAGTCCTGGTAGGAGAAGGATCCAGCCCCAGCATTTT | CASPGRRRIQPQHF
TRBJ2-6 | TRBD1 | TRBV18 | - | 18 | TGTGCCAGCTCACTTATGCCGGGACAGGACTCTGGGGCCAACGTCCTGACTTTC | CASSLMPGQDSGANVLTF
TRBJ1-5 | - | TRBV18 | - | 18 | TGTGCCAGCTCACCACCGAGGGGGGAGGGGAGGATCAATCAGCCCCAGCATTTT | CASSPPRGEGRINQPQHF
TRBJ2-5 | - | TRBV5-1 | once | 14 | TGCGCCAGCAGCTTGGGTGGAGGGGAGGAGACCCAGTACTTC | CASSLGGGEETQYF
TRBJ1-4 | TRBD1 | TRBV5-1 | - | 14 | TGCGCCAGCAGCTTTGGAACAGGGGATGAAAAACTGTTTTTT | CASSFGTGDEKLFF
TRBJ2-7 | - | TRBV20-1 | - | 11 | TGCAGTGCTTATGGGGGGTACGAGCAGTACTTC | CSAYGGYEQYF